This entry features one T cell receptor beta chain sequence. Its specificity is unknown. Per the germline V gene, CDR1 is LNHDA and CDR2 is SQIVND (reference sequence). Trimming left V 5 bases short and J 3 bases short, with 14 bases between. The CDR3 length is 15 residues. The data stem from a study of T cell repertoires in cytomegalovirus infection. The overall study: Signatures in public TCR beta sequences pointed to both CMV infection and matching HLA type. Findings of the study overall: There were carriers of CMV plus the relevant HLA, and cumulative public TCR beta family frequency identified them.

TCRdb processed the reads anew with MiXCR; each CDR3 protein has one entry. This sample has 900,000 to 950,000 distinct CDR3 sequences, with around 32% found just once. The source material was cultured CD8+ T cells from PBMCs, sampled from culture after CMV antigen stimulation. The chain recombines TRBV19 with TRBJ1-5, with D unresolved. The TCR comes from a human donor in good health (CMV status not recorded). Some clones in this sample may be carry-over from other donors' samples. The CDR3 here is CASSWGFIANQPQHF. The CDR3 DNA is TGTGCCAGTAGTTGGGGTTTCATAGCCAATCAGCCCCAGCATTTT.